This T cell receptor beta chain stems from a study of radiotherapy plus CTLA-4 blockade in lung cancer. Study-level points and caveats: Blood TCR clones of tumor origin expanded after radiotherapy plus ipilimumab. Best predicting response, reportedly, were early blood T cell clone dynamics, with interferon-beta.

This table comes from immunoSEQ multiplex PCR, and its TCRdb copy is limited to in-frame clones, with some not included. The top ten hold 4% to 5.5% of the sample, which has 30,000 to 40,000 clones, more than 70% seen once. Comments on this clone: Its antigen is unknown.

The CDR3 contains 14 residues. Germline V gene data show CDR1 as MGHDK and CDR2 as SYGVNS. Trimming took 4 bases from V and 3 from J; bases not matched to a gene: 3. V and J are TRBV25-1 and TRBJ2-1, with TRBD2 identical over 7 bases. This receptor was obtained from a human donor with non-small cell lung cancer whose response to radiotherapy plus ipilimumab could not be evaluated. The sequencing here drew on peripheral blood, taken from a patient treated with radiotherapy plus ipilimumab. CDR3 protein: CASSAGGVYNEQFF. CDR3 DNA: TGTGCCAGCAGTGCGGGAGGCGTCTACAATGAGCAGTTCTTC.